These 18 T cell receptor beta chains came from one sample sequenced in a study of T cells after yellow fever vaccination. MiXCR, run by TCRdb on the 5' RACE reads, gives a single entry per CDR3 protein. The sample carries about 400,000 distinct CDR3 sequences, approximately 6% recorded once. The sample in question was PBMCs, obtained 5 days after the yellow fever booster vaccination. The receptor set was obtained from a man younger than 45 who received the YFV17D yellow fever vaccine.

The chain has TRBV29-1 and TRBJ2-3; 9 bases fit TRBD2. Germline trimming cut 8 bases from V and 2 bases from J; bases unmatched to any gene: 5. CDR1 SQVTM and CDR2 ANQGSEA come from the germline V gene. The CDR3 runs to 13 residues. This CDR3 reads CSLSGSLTDTQYF. For the CDR3, the DNA is TGCAGCCTTAGCGGGAGCCTCACAGATACGCAGTATTTT.

The chain uses TRBV6-6 and TRBJ2-7; no reliable D call. This CDR3 has 13 amino acids. The ends were cut back, 4 bases at V and 0 bases at J, with 7 bases in the middle. The germline V gene has CDR1 MNHNY and CDR2 SVGAGI (reference sequence). The CDR3 DNA follows: TGTGCCAGCAGTTTAACTTTCTCCTACGAGCAGTACTTC. Its protein product is CASSLTFSYEQYF.

This rearrangement joins TRBV6-4 to TRBJ2-7; D gene ambiguous. The V gene lost 2 bases and the J gene lost 1 base, with 15 bases spanning the gap. This CDR3 has 16 residues. Germline V gene lookup returns CDR1 MRHNA and CDR2 SNTAGT. The CDR3 DNA reads as TGTGCCAGCAGTGACCAAGGCCACCACCCATCCTACGAGCAGTACTTC. The encoded protein is CASSDQGHHPSYEQYF.

There are many counts of this clonotype. V usage is TRBV7-2 and J usage is TRBJ1-2, with 7 nucleotides matching TRBD1. The length of the CDR3 is 17 residues. Germline CDR1 reads SGHTA; CDR2 reads FQGNSA. V gave up 5 bases and J gave up 4 bases; unmatched junction bases: 16. The CDR3 here is CASSTAAQRGLSYGYTF. CDR3 DNA sequence: TGTGCCAGCAGCACCGCCGCTCAGAGGGGGCTTTCCTATGGCTACACCTTC.

This clonotype was seen a handful of times. V and J are TRBV6-1 and TRBJ1-5; 8 nucleotides line up with TRBD1. V lost 5 bases, J lost 4 bases, and 4 bases stayed unmatched. This CDR3 is 14 amino acids long. Germline CDR1 MNHNS, CDR2 SASEGT. CDR3 coding DNA: TGTGCCAGCAGTCGGACAGGGCTTAATCAGCCCCAGCATTTT. Protein: CASSRTGLNQPQHF.

Many counts were recorded for this clonotype. V is TRBV7-2 and J is TRBJ2-3, with 8 bases lining up with TRBD1. CDR1 and CDR2 from the germline V gene are SGHTA and FQGNSA. The CDR3 has 15 amino acids. The ends lost 1 base at V and 5 bases at J; junction bases unmatched: 5. The CDR3 region is CASSLGAGGIDTQYF. DNA of the CDR3: TGTGCCAGCAGCTTAGGAGCAGGGGGCATAGATACGCAGTATTTT.

This chain joins TRBV11-2 and TRBJ1-1; D possibly corresponds to TRBD1 (6 bases). CDR1 is SGHAT and CDR2 is FQNNGV in the germline V gene. This CDR3 has 15 amino acids. V lost 0 bases and J 4 bases, leaving 12 bases between the germline ends. CDR3 sequence: CASSLEGGLGTEAFF. The CDR3 DNA is TGTGCCAGCAGCTTAGAAGGGGGATTGGGCACTGAAGCTTTCTTT.

This clonotype has ten or more counts. The chain is built from TRBV28 and TRBJ2-7; 9 positions match TRBD1. The CDR3 runs to 14 residues. The germline CDR1 and CDR2 sequences are MDHEN and SYDVKM. The trim removed 5 bases at V and 3 bases at J, leaving 5 bases unmatched. CDR3 amino acids: CASSSWDRVYEQYF. In DNA form, the CDR3 reads TGTGCCAGCAGTAGCTGGGACAGGGTCTACGAGCAGTACTTC.

In its sample, this clonotype was seen many times. The rearrangement uses TRBV7-2 and TRBJ2-1, with a tentative D call TRBD1 (8 bases). The CDR3 covers 16 residues. With 5 bases removed from V and 4 bases from J, the gap between germline ends came to 18 bases. Germline loops: CDR1 SGHTA, CDR2 FQGNSA. DNA of the CDR3: TGTGCCAGCAGCCCACAGGGGGGGGGAGGTTACAATGAGCAGTTCTTC. It yields the protein CASSPQGGGGYNEQFF.

The rearrangement joins TRBV20-1 to TRBJ2-1; 7 bases are shared with TRBD2. V lost 6 bases to trimming and J lost 4 bases; unmatched junction nucleotides: 9. The CDR3 runs to 14 residues. Germline assignment: CDR1 DFQATT and CDR2 SNEGSKA (reference sequence). Here the CDR3 DNA reads TGCAGTGCCAAAGCGGGAAGGGGATACAATGAGCAGTTCTTC. Its protein is CSAKAGRGYNEQFF.

Ten or more counts support this clonotype. The genes are TRBV5-1 and TRBJ2-1; TRBD2 matches at 9 bases. J was trimmed by 4 bases and V by 0 bases; bases with no gene match: 5. The germline V gene encodes CDR1 SGHRS and CDR2 YFSETQ. CDR3 length equals 16 residues. The CDR3 nucleotides read TGCGCCAGCAGCTTGGCCCCTAGCGGGACGTACAATGAGCAGTTCTTC. This sequence encodes CASSLAPSGTYNEQFF.

Concerning this clonotype itself: The junction differs from germline at one of its ends, possibly a read error. The rearrangement links TRBV4-2 to TRBJ2-7, with D unresolved. This CDR3 is 12 amino acids long. In germline, CDR1 is LGHNA, CDR2 YNFKEQ. The CDR3 DNA is TGTGCCATCAGCCCCGGGCTCTACGAGCAGTACTTC. Protein product: CAISPGLYEQYF.

The V and J genes are TRBV20-1 and TRBJ2-1; TRBD2 matches 8 bases. Germline-derived CDR1 and CDR2 are DFQATT and SNEGSKA (reference sequence). Trimming cost V 4 bases and J 2 bases; bases outside gene matches: 4. This CDR3 has 14 amino acids. CDR3 DNA: TGCAGTGCTAATAGCGGGATTCCCTACAATGAGCAGTTCTTC. Protein product: CSANSGIPYNEQFF.

This clonotype was seen a few times. J is TRBJ2-7 and V is TRBV5-8; 10 positions match TRBD2. CDR1 and CDR2 (germline): SGHTS, YDEGEE. This CDR3 spans 15 amino acids. With V trimmed by 2 bases and J by 6 bases, 8 bases remained unmatched. The CDR3 DNA is TGTGCCAGCAGCTTCAGGACTAGCGGTGATGCCGAGCAGTACTTC. As protein: CASSFRTSGDAEQYF.

This chain connects TRBV21-1 to TRBJ2-1; TRBD2 reflects the table's D call only, with no check against the DNA. TRBV21-1 represents a pseudogene. This CDR3 spans 13 amino acids. The chain's CDR3 is CAPKWLAGNEQFF. The CDR3 region has the DNA TGTGCCCCAAAGTGGCTAGCGGGCAATGAGCAGTTCTTC.

In this sample, this clonotype turned up a few times. The chain links TRBV5-1 to TRBJ2-5; perhaps TRBD1 as D (5 bases). The V end lost 4 bases, the J end lost 3 bases, and 16 bases lay between the germline ends. This CDR3 is 15 amino acids long. CDR1 and CDR2 (germline): SGHRS, YFSETQ. The CDR3 protein is CASSLGTGIKETQYF. CDR3 sequence (DNA): TGCGCCAGCAGCCTGGGTACAGGTATAAAAGAGACCCAGTACTTC.

This clonotype has ten or more counts. This chain links TRBV7-9 with TRBJ1-1; D may be TRBD1 (6 bases). Germline CDR1 reads SEHNR; CDR2 reads FQNEAQ (reference sequence). The V gene lost 4 bases and the J gene lost 6 bases, with 18 bases spanning the gap. The CDR3 loop spans 15 amino acids. CDR3 sequence reads: CASSSPHTGIPEAFF. DNA for the CDR3: TGTGCCAGCAGCTCCCCTCACACAGGGATACCTGAAGCTTTCTTT.

There are a few counts of this clonotype. The rearrangement links TRBV10-3 to TRBJ2-1; 11 nucleotides match TRBD2. V was clipped by 0 bases and J by 2 bases; unmatched bases: 3. The CDR3 runs 17 residues. Germline values: CDR1 ENHRY, CDR2 SYGVKD. The chain's CDR3 is CAISESGTSGTYNEQFF. The CDR3 DNA follows: TGTGCCATCAGTGAGTCGGGGACTAGCGGAACCTACAATGAGCAGTTCTTC.